This entry lists 8 T cell receptor beta chains sequenced from one sample in a study of technical replicates of blood from a handful of donors. Sequencing was performed with immunoSEQ multiplex PCR; in TCRdb, only in-frame clones are kept and a portion is missing. Among 75,000 to 95,000 clones listed, 80% to 95% were seen once. The sequencing input was T cells isolated from PBMCs. The receptors were gathered from a human donor in good health.

This chain connects TRBV2 to TRBJ2-7; 9 bases map to TRBD2. This CDR3 is 14 amino acids long. J was trimmed by 3 bases and V by 11 bases; bases with no gene match: 11. CDR1 is SNHLY, CDR2 FYNNEI, per germline. This CDR3 is CAGFSGRDSYEQYF. The CDR3 nucleotides read TGTGCCGGTTTTAGCGGGAGAGACAGCTACGAGCAGTACTTC. Using reference TRBV2 and TRBJ2-7 for the parts outside the CDR3, the full variable domain is EPEVTQTPSHQVTQMGQEVILRCVPISNHLYFYWYRQILGQKVEFLVSFYNNEISEKSEIFDDQFSVERPDGSNFTLKIRSTKLEDSAMYFCAGFSGRDSYEQYFGPGTRLTVT.

This chain links TRBV2 with TRBJ2-7; TRBD1 aligns across 8 bases. Per the germline V gene, CDR1 is SNHLY and CDR2 is FYNNEI. The CDR3 spans 13 residues. V gave up 5 bases and J gave up 1 base; unmatched junction bases: 1. CDR3 in amino acids: CASSYRGSYEQYF. The CDR3 coding sequence is TGTGCCAGCAGTTACAGGGGGTCCTACGAGCAGTACTTC.

The V call is TRBV6-1, the J call TRBJ2-1; D is unclear. Trimming pared 6 bases from V and 4 bases from J, leaving 7 bases between. This CDR3 region has 12 residues. Germline CDR1 and CDR2: MNHNS and SASEGT. The CDR3 nucleotides are TGTGCCAGCAGCGTAATGTACAATGAGCAGTTCTTC. Protein product: CASSVMYNEQFF.

The chain employs TRBV2 and TRBJ2-1, with 13 bases lining up with TRBD2. V shed 7 bases and J 0 bases; nucleotides not matched to a gene: 12. The CDR3 contains 19 residues. Germline V gives CDR1 SNHLY, CDR2 FYNNEI. CDR3 in DNA: TGTGCCAGCATGGATAGGACTAGCGGGGGACACAGCTCCTACAATGAGCAGTTCTTC. This codes for CASMDRTSGGHSSYNEQFF.

The V gene is TRBV7-2, the J gene TRBJ1-5; 7 bases align to TRBD1. The V gene end was trimmed by 9 bases and the J gene end by 1 base; junction bases not matched to a gene: 3. The V gene's germline CDR1 is SGHTA and CDR2 FQGNSA. The CDR3 has 13 amino acids. CDR3 sequence: CASATGSNQPQHF. Written as DNA, the CDR3 is TGTGCCAGTGCGACAGGGAGCAATCAGCCCCAGCATTTT.

This clone was recorded a few times. J is TRBJ2-1 and V is TRBV10-1; 7 bases align to TRBD2. V trimming: 3 bases; J trimming: 8 bases; junction bases outside the gene matches: 13. From germline, CDR1 is WNHNN and CDR2 SYGVQD (reference sequence). The length of the CDR3 is 16 residues. The DNA for the CDR3 is TGCGCCAGCAGTGATTACGCGGTTCGCGGGAGCTATGAGCAGTTCTTC. The encoded protein is CASSDYAVRGSYEQFF.

This clone was counted a single time. V gene TRBV2 combines with J gene TRBJ2-7; D may be TRBD2 (6 bases). Trimming shortened V by 10 bases and J by 4 bases, and 20 bases separated the two germline ends. This CDR3 has 14 amino acids. CDR1 is SNHLY, CDR2 FYNNEI, per germline. CDR3 bases: TGTGCCACGCGGGCCGTGACTAGTTTTTACGAGCAGTACTTC. It is translated as CATRAVTSFYEQYF.

The V and J genes are TRBV6-5 and TRBJ2-1; 8 nucleotides line up with TRBD2. V was pared by 8 bases and J by 0 bases, with 6 bases of the junction left unmatched. CDR1 MNHEY and CDR2 SVGAGI come from the germline V gene. The CDR3 spans 15 residues. CDR3 sequence reads: CASRKRGSSYNEQFF. CDR3 nucleotide sequence: TGTGCCAGCCGCAAGCGGGGGAGCTCCTACAATGAGCAGTTCTTC.